Below, one T cell receptor beta chain is given with its context. The sample is drawn from a study of identical twins. This CDR3 comprises 15 residues. Per the germline V gene, CDR1 is MNHNY and CDR2 is SVGAGI (reference sequence). V was shortened by 7 bases and J by 0 bases, with 15 bases between the two germline ends. TCRdb redid the calling of the 5' RACE reads with MiXCR, one entry per CDR3 protein. The table lists roughly 1.6 million distinct CDR3 sequences, roughly a third of them singletons. The sequence came from a newborn girl in good health. The V gene is TRBV6-6, the J gene TRBJ1-2; no clear D gene. The sequenced material came from cord blood. The CDR3 protein is CASKPTRESNYGYTF. The CDR3 DNA reads as TGTGCCAGCAAGCCCACGAGGGAATCTAACTATGGCTACACCTTC.